The 2 T cell receptor beta chains given below trace back to one sample, sequenced in a study of human T cells and chemical hapten exposure. Stated time point: patch test 2, 6 weeks after DPC sensitization. The treatment was: therapeutic diphenylcyclopropenone sensitization with weekly scalp DPC. MiXCR was run by TCRdb on the RACE reads, yielding one entry per CDR3 protein. The data contain 350,000 to 400,000 distinct CDR3 sequences, about 6% of them singletons. The sequences come from whole blood, collected in connection with sensitization to the hapten diphenylcyclopropenone (DPC). These receptor sequences come from a woman younger than 30 with alopecia areata. Some clones in this sample may be carry-over from other donors' samples.

This clonotype was counted at least ten times. V is TRBV6-5 and J is TRBJ1-4; 9 bases match TRBD1. This CDR3 has 17 amino acids. The germline gives CDR1 MNHEY, CDR2 SVGAGI. V was clipped by 8 bases and J by 5 bases; unmatched bases: 15. The CDR3 protein is CASSTLTGGARNEKLFF. The CDR3 DNA sequence: TGTGCCAGCTCGACCCTCACAGGGGGCGCGCGGAATGAAAAACTGTTTTTT.

This clonotype has at least ten counts. The chain carries TRBV14 and TRBJ1-5; D remains unclear. Germline V lookup: CDR1 SGHDN, CDR2 FVKESK. CDR3 length: 13 residues. The V end was cut by 1 base, the J end by 9 bases, with 10 bases between. CDR3 bases: TGTGCCAGCAGCCAAGGCCTGTTCCGGCCCCAGCATTTT. Residues: CASSQGLFRPQHF.